Below, 21 T cell receptor beta chains from the same sample are listed, as sequenced in a study of tumor-infiltrating lymphocytes in primary liver carcinoma (dated by TCRdb to 2016 to 2017). Total RNA and DNA were co-extracted without cell sorting from around 20-30 mg of bulk tissue using the AllPrep DNA/RNA mini kit. Sequencer: Illumina HiSeq 2500. Starting from 450 to 500 ng total RNA, TCRbeta-specific cDNA was produced by reverse transcription with a constant-region primer and ProtoScript II reverse transcriptase. TCRbeta libraries were built with three nested multiplex PCR rounds, a slightly modified ARM-PCR procedure. Each of the first two PCR rounds ran for around 10 cycles using multiplex TRBV1-TRBV30 forward primers together with a Cbeta reverse primer. TCRdb handled the public reads itself, with Q25 trimming in fastp and clone calling in MiXCR, and kept productive beta chains. All rows with the same CDR3 protein become a single entry with the most common DNA and genes. The sample includes some 94,000 distinct CDR3 sequences, with around 63% observed a single time. Around 9.5% of the sample lies in the top ten.

The sequenced sample consisted of liver tumor tissue from sampling region 5. The cell subset or site label, read with the paper, signifies: tumor region T5, tumor centre. These receptors originate from a woman aged 55 to 70 with primary liver carcinoma and hepatitis B virus infection.

This CDR3 reads CNVKGHSGGELFF. The CDR3 nucleotides are TGCAACGTCAAGGGGCACTCGGGCGGTGAGCTGTTTTTT. The chain is built from TRBV29-1 and TRBJ2-2; possible D gene TRBD1, 5 bases. There are 13 residues in the CDR3. Germline CDR1 and CDR2: SQVTM and ANQGSEA.

This clonotype was counted a few times. A read error may be the cause here, since a much bigger clone is one base away. The chain carries TRBV12-3 or TRBV12-4 and TRBJ1-1; tentative D call: TRBD1 (5 bases). V was trimmed by 7 bases and J by 11 bases, leaving 17 bases between them. There are 12 residues in the CDR3. CDR3 protein: CASTTGGLGAFF. For the CDR3, the DNA is TGTGCCAGCACCACGGGGGGTCTCGGGGCTTTCTTT.

The V call is TRBV28, the J call TRBJ2-1; 9 bases line up with TRBD2. The ends lost 7 bases at V and 1 base at J; junction bases unmatched: 8. This CDR3 contains 16 residues. Germline V gives CDR1 MDHEN, CDR2 SYDVKM. DNA for the CDR3: TGTGCCAGCATGCGGGGGGGCTTTAGGTCCTACAATGAGCAGTTCTTC. It encodes CASMRGGFRSYNEQFF. The variable domain in full, completed from reference TRBV28 and TRBJ2-1, reads DVKVTQSSRYLVKRTGEKVFLECVQDMDHENMFWYRQDPGLGLRLIYFSYDVKMKEKGDIPEGYSVSREKKERFSLILESASTNQTSMYLCASMRGGFRSYNEQFFGPGTRLTVL.

This chain links TRBV11-3 with TRBJ2-7, with 8 bases lining up with TRBD2. CDR3 length equals 18 residues. CDR1 is SGHNT and CDR2 is YENEEA in the germline V gene. The CDR3 is CTSSLERAGGHSSYEQYF. CDR3 nucleotides: TGTACTAGCAGCTTAGAGAGGGCGGGAGGCCATAGCTCCTACGAGCAGTACTTC.

This clonotype was counted ten times or more. The rearrangement uses TRBV6-5 and TRBJ2-7; 8 bases line up with TRBD2. J gave up 4 bases and V 6 bases, and 8 bases lay outside the gene matches. Germline V CDR1 and CDR2: MNHEY, SVGAGI. The CDR3 has 14 amino acids. This CDR3 is CASRKREYGYEQYF. The DNA for the CDR3 is TGTGCCAGCAGGAAGCGGGAGTACGGGTACGAGCAGTACTTC.

For this clonotype: One junction end disagrees with the germline gene, perhaps due to a read error. The J gene is TRBJ2-7, the V gene TRBV11-2, with TRBD2 identical over 9 bases. CDR1 is SGHAT, CDR2 FQNNGV, per germline. The CDR3 consists of 14 residues. Here the CDR3 reads CASSLLAGWGELYF. The CDR3 DNA follows: TGTGCCAGCAGCTTACTAGCGGGATGGGGCGAGCTGTACTTC.

In regard to this clonotype: An end of the junction does not agree with germline; a read error may underlie this. The chain couples TRBV5-4 to TRBJ2-7, with 9 nucleotides matching TRBD1. The CDR3 extends over 15 amino acids. The germline CDR1 and CDR2 sequences are SGHNT and YYREEE (reference sequence). The CDR3 DNA follows: TGTACCAGCAGCCTGGGACAGGGTTTAGGATACGAGCAGTACTTC. This gives the protein CTSSLGQGLGYEQYF.

Points on this clonotype: A much bigger clone sits one base away, suggesting this may be a read error. This rearrangement joins TRBV5-1 to TRBJ2-1; 11 bases are shared with TRBD2. Germline V gene sequence: CDR1 SGHRS, CDR2 YFSETQ. The CDR3 sequence is 16 residues long. This CDR3 is CASNLGGTSGGNEQFF. The DNA of the CDR3 is TGCGCCAGCAACTTGGGCGGTACTAGCGGGGGTAATGAGCAGTTCTTC. The full variable domain, in which reference TRBV5-1 and TRBJ2-1 provide the parts outside the CDR3, is KAGVTQTPRYLIKTRGQQVTLSCSPISGHRSVSWYQQTPGQGLQFLFEYFSETQRNKGNFPGRFSGRQFSNSRSEMNVSTLELGDSALYLCASNLGGTSGGNEQFFGPGTRLTVL.

Comments on this clonotype: The junction shows a germline mismatch at one end, possibly a read error. The chain combines TRBV12-3 or TRBV12-4 with TRBJ1-6, with TRBD1 identical over 9 bases. The CDR3 loop spans 14 amino acids. The CDR3 protein is CANSPGTGCSPLHF. The CDR3 region has the DNA TGTGCCAACAGTCCCGGGACAGGGTGTTCACCCCTCCACTTT.

V gene TRBV11-2 combines with J gene TRBJ1-1; 7 bases are a match to TRBD1. The CDR3 consists of 17 residues. Looked up from germline, CDR1 is SGHAT and CDR2 is FQNNGV. The J segment lost 6 bases and the V segment lost 7 bases, leaving 20 bases of the junction unmatched. The CDR3 loop reads CASNPQVTGSEPAEAFF. The CDR3 DNA follows: TGTGCCAGCAACCCCCAAGTGACAGGGTCGGAACCTGCTGAAGCTTTCTTT.

Concerning this clonotype: The CDR3 does not end in the conserved phenylalanine or tryptophan, so this is likely a read error. CDR3 DNA: TGTGCCAGCAGCGCCCGGCCATTCCTAATTAACACCGAGGAGCTGTTTCTT. It yields the protein CASSARPFLINTEELFL. V is TRBV11-1 and J is TRBJ2-2, with D unresolved. The CDR3 sequence is 17 residues long. Germline V gene data show CDR1 as SGHAT and CDR2 as FQDESV (reference sequence).

This clonotype was seen once. A much larger clone differs from this one at a single base, so this may be a read error. This chain links TRBV5-1 with TRBJ2-1; 11 nucleotides align to TRBD2. This CDR3 is 14 amino acids long. Germline lookup yields CDR1 SGHRS and CDR2 YFSETQ. This chain's CDR3 is CTSSGTSGGGEQFF. The CDR3 nucleotides read TGCACCAGCTCTGGGACTAGCGGAGGTGGGGAGCAGTTCTTC.

As for this clonotype: Mismatch with germline at one junction end may stem from a read error. The CDR3 loop reads CACSSRVAGSYEQYF. The CDR3 DNA is TGTGCCTGCAGCTCCCGGGTAGCGGGCTCCTACGAGCAGTACTTC. V is TRBV5-6 and J is TRBJ2-7; 7 bases map to TRBD2. CDR1 and CDR2 (germline): SGHDT, YYEEEE. This CDR3 contains 15 residues.

With regard to this clonotype: This is likely a read error, given that the CDR3 carries no conserved phenylalanine or tryptophan at its end. The chain recombines TRBV11-2 with TRBJ1-1; 7 nucleotides align to TRBD1. With V trimmed by 9 bases and J by 9 bases, 10 bases remained unmatched. The CDR3 sequence is 12 residues long. Germline CDR1 is SGHAT and CDR2 is FQNNGV. The CDR3 region has the DNA TGTGCCAGTAGTCTCGGGACAGCTCAAGCTTTCTTA. This translates into CASSLGTAQAFL.

With respect to this clonotype: The CDR3 does not end in the conserved phenylalanine or tryptophan, so this is likely a read error. The chain recombines TRBV6-9 with TRBJ1-1, with no clear D. The germline V gene encodes CDR1 MNHGY and CDR2 SVAAGI. V was clipped by 11 bases and J by 6 bases, with 19 bases between them. This CDR3 is built from 13 residues. CDR3 coding DNA: TGTGCCCGCCCCTTCGGGAGTAACTCTGAAGCTTTCATT. It encodes CARPFGSNSEAFI.

The chain is built from TRBV6-1 and TRBJ2-7; unclear D gene. This CDR3 comprises 18 residues. V lost 4 bases and J lost 0, with 22 bases in between. The germline gives CDR1 MNHNS, CDR2 SASEGT. The CDR3 loop reads CASSGPLVAPTSSYEQYF. For the CDR3, the DNA is TGTGCCAGCAGTGGCCCTCTAGTTGCGCCTACGAGCTCCTACGAGCAGTACTTC.

In its sample, this clonotype was seen once. The CDR3 ends on some other residue instead of the conserved phenylalanine or tryptophan, so this is likely a read error. The chain carries TRBV7-9 and TRBJ2-2, with D possibly matching TRBD2 (6 bases). CDR3 length equals 15 residues. V lost 2 bases, J lost 8 bases, and 15 bases lay in between. CDR1 and CDR2 (germline): SEHNR, FQNEAQ (reference sequence). The CDR3 region is CASSLYAGSTGELFV. The CDR3, as DNA: TGTGCCAGCAGCTTATACGCGGGAAGCACAGGGGAGCTGTTTGTT.

The sample holds many counts of this clonotype. V is TRBV5-8 and J is TRBJ2-7; TRBD1 agrees at 7 bases. CDR1 and CDR2 (germline): SGHTS, YDEGEE. J lost 3 bases, V lost 5 bases, and 14 bases had no gene match. The CDR3 contains 16 residues. CDR3 region: CASRVSHLRDSYEQYF. The DNA of the CDR3 is TGTGCCAGCAGGGTGTCACACCTCCGGGACAGCTACGAGCAGTACTTC.

A word on this clonotype: One junction end does not reproduce the germline sequence, and a read error may be involved. V gene TRBV11-2 combines with J gene TRBJ2-1; D may be TRBD2 (7 bases). The germline gives CDR1 SGHAT, CDR2 FQNNGV. The CDR3 runs to 16 residues. The CDR3 here is CASSLGGGQLRNEQLF. CDR3 in DNA: TGTGCCAGTAGCCTAGGGGGGGGTCAGCTGAGGAATGAGCAGCTCTTC.

This chain links TRBV7-9 with TRBJ2-1; weak D call: TRBD2 (5 bases). CDR3 length: 18 amino acids. CDR1 is SEHNR and CDR2 is FQNEAQ in the germline V gene (reference sequence). Trimming stripped 9 bases from V and 5 bases from J, with 29 bases between. The CDR3 DNA follows: TGTGCCAGGAGCGTAGCCACCGGAGGAAGACAACCTCACAATGAGCAGTTCTTC. It translates to CARSVATGGRQPHNEQFF.

Concerning this clonotype: A much larger clone sits a single nucleotide away, making a read error possible. Since no conserved phenylalanine or tryptophan closes the CDR3, a read error is the likely cause. This rearrangement joins TRBV28 to TRBJ2-7, with D perhaps given as TRBD1 or TRBD2 (5 bases each). Germline CDR1 reads MDHEN; CDR2 reads SYDVKM. The ends were cut back, 3 bases at V and 5 bases at J, with 11 bases in the middle. The length of the CDR3 is 13 residues. CDR3 sequence reads: CASSFGGLHEQYI. The CDR3 nucleotides read TGTGCCAGCAGTTTTGGGGGATTACACGAGCAGTACATC.